This T cell receptor beta chain was observed in a study of cytotoxic CD8 clonotypes in ibrutinib-treated CLL. Study background: Researchers reported over 9 relapsed/refractory and about 14 treatment-naive patients, around 17 of them IGHV unmutated.

V gave up 5 bases and J gave up 4 bases, with 17 bases separating them. CDR3 length: 15 amino acids. Germline V lookup: CDR1 MNHEY, CDR2 SMNVEV (reference sequence). Overall study findings and caveats: The study found baseline clonality above age-matched healthy donors, tracking circulating CD8+ T-cell counts.

Regarding this clone: Its antigen is still unknown.

A 1 in 200,000 to 1 in 1 million T cell depth was the sequencing target. The repertoire was sequenced with immunoSEQ multiplex PCR; TCRdb's copy has only in-frame clones and lacks some. There are around 250,000 clones in the sample; roughly 74% occur only once, and approximately 15% lies in the top ten. Here the sequenced sample was PBMCs, taken after 24 months of ibrutinib treatment. This receptor was taken from a human donor with chronic lymphocytic leukemia. The rearrangement links TRBV27 to TRBJ1-2; D possibly corresponds to TRBD1 (6 bases). In DNA form, the CDR3 reads TGTGCCAGCAGTGGCGAGGGGGGCCAGGGCTATGGCTACACCTTC. Its protein is CASSGEGGQGYGYTF.